These 3 T cell receptor beta chains share one sample of origin, sequenced in a study of T cell responses to AZD1222 COVID-19 vaccine. Repertoires were generated with immunoSEQ multiplex PCR, while TCRdb's copy carries only in-frame clones and drops some. The sample lists about 76,000 clones, 70% to 90% occurring once. The source material was peripheral blood, sampled on day 0 of MenACWY control vaccination. The receptors shown here come from an adult in good health.

This clone appeared once. The junction differs from germline at one of its ends, possibly a read error. The V gene is TRBV5-1, the J gene TRBJ2-5; possible D gene TRBD2, 6 bases. Germline V gives CDR1 SGHRS, CDR2 YFSETQ. There are 13 residues in the CDR3. CDR3 loop: CASRLEGQETQYF. CDR3 sequence (DNA): TGCGCCAGCAGGTTGGAGGGCCAAGAGACCCAGTACTTC.

The CDR3 DNA reads as TGTGCCAGCAGCTTAGGACAGTACGGATACTACGAGCAGTACTTC. Its translation: CASSLGQYGYYEQYF. The chain is built from TRBV7-2 and TRBJ2-7, with D tentatively TRBD1 (5 bases). Looked up from germline, CDR1 is SGHTA and CDR2 is FQGNSA. The CDR3 has 15 amino acids. V gave up 1 base and J gave up 3 bases, with 13 bases separating them.

The chain has TRBV6-2 or TRBV6-3 and TRBJ1-2; 8 bases fit TRBD1. V lost 6 bases and J lost 0; bases outside the gene matches: 9. Looked up from germline, CDR1 is MNHEY and CDR2 is SVGEGT. This CDR3 is 16 amino acids long. CDR3 residues: CASSWETDRANYGYTF. The CDR3 DNA reads TGTGCCAGCAGCTGGGAGACGGACAGGGCTAACTATGGCTACACCTTC.